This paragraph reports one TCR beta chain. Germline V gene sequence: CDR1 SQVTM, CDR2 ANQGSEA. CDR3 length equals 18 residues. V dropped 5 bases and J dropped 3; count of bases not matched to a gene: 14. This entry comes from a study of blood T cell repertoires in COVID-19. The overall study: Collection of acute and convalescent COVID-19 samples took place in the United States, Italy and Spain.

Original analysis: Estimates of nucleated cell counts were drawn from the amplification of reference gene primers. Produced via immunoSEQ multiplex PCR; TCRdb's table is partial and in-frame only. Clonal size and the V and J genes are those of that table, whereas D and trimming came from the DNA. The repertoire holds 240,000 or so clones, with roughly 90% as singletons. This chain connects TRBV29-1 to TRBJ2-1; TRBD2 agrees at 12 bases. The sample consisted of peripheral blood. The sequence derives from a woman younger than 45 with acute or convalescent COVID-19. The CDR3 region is CSVFLLPGLAGYYNEQFF. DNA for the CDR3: TGCAGCGTTTTCCTCCTACCGGGACTAGCGGGTTACTACAATGAGCAGTTCTTC.